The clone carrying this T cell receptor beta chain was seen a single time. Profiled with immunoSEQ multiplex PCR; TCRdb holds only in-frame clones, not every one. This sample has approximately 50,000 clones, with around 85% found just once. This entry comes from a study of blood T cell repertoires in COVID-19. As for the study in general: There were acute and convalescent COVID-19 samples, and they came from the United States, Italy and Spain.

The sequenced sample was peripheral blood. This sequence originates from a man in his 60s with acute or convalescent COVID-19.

CDR3 sequence: CASSPLRQGATDTQYF. DNA for the CDR3: TGTGCCAGCTCACCACTTAGACAGGGGGCTACAGATACGCAGTATTTT. The chain carries TRBV18 and TRBJ2-3; 10 bases agree with TRBD1. The CDR3 is 16 residues long. Germline V gene lookup returns CDR1 KGHSH and CDR2 LQKENI. V lost 1 base, J lost 3 bases, and 4 bases stayed unmatched.